A single sample is the source of the 32 T cell receptor beta chains below, sequenced in a study of blood T cells in healthy people across ages. For the second PCR, which ran for about 7 to 11 cycles, a sample-barcoded 5' primer and a J-beta primer mix were used. TCRdb redid the calling of the 5' RACE reads with MiXCR, one entry per CDR3 protein. The sample holds fewer than 2,000,000 distinct CDR3 sequences, roughly two fifths seen once. Material for sequencing was blood. The receptors shown here come from a human donor in good health.

This clonotype was observed a few times. The chain is built from TRBV2 and TRBJ2-1; D possibly corresponds to TRBD1 (6 bases). V was trimmed by 4 bases and J by 12 bases, leaving 22 bases between them. The CDR3 is 15 amino acids. CDR1 SNHLY and CDR2 FYNNEI come from the germline V gene. The CDR3 reads CASSVNRVSVGSQFF. The CDR3 DNA is TGTGCCAGCAGTGTGAACAGGGTATCGGTGGGCTCGCAGTTCTTC.

This sequence joins TRBV5-5 and TRBJ1-2; 9 bases align to TRBD1. Germline-derived CDR1 and CDR2 are SGHKS and YYEKEE (reference sequence). This CDR3 comprises 13 residues. With 3 bases clipped from V and 6 bases from J, the junction kept 3 bases outside the gene matches. CDR3 sequence reads: CASSWTGEHGYTF. CDR3 bases: TGTGCCAGCAGCTGGACAGGGGAACATGGCTACACCTTC.

The rearrangement joins TRBV30 to TRBJ1-2; D unresolved. V lost 4 bases and J 7 bases, leaving 16 bases between the germline ends. The CDR3 sequence is 13 residues long. Germline CDR1 and CDR2: GTSNPN and SVGIG (reference sequence). In DNA form, the CDR3 reads TGTGCCTGGACCGGTTCTCTTGGGATTGGCTACACCTTC. Encoded protein: CAWTGSLGIGYTF.

This clonotype showed up just a few times. The V and J genes are TRBV9 and TRBJ2-1; 10 bases are a match to TRBD1. V gave up 1 base and J gave up 5 bases; unmatched junction bases: 3. The CDR3 has 15 amino acids. Germline CDR1 is SGDLS and CDR2 is YYNGEE. The CDR3 region is CASSVRGTGDNEQFF. CDR3 sequence (DNA): TGTGCCAGCAGCGTAAGGGGGACAGGGGACAATGAGCAGTTCTTC.

The chain recombines TRBV10-3 with TRBJ2-7; 10 nucleotides line up with TRBD1. CDR1 and CDR2 from the germline V gene are ENHRY and SYGVKD. V shed 8 bases, J shed 4 bases, and the junction held 8 bases outside the gene matches. This CDR3 is built from 14 residues. The CDR3: CAIGTGALTYEQYF. The CDR3, as DNA: TGTGCCATCGGGACAGGGGCTTTAACATACGAGCAGTACTTC.

This clonotype has a count of ten or more. The chain employs TRBV7-9 and TRBJ1-2, with 8 bases fitting TRBD1. V lost 5 bases and J lost 7; bases outside the gene matches: 3. CDR1 is SEHNR and CDR2 is FQNEAQ in the germline V gene (reference sequence). The CDR3 sequence is 12 residues long. CDR3 bases: TGTGCCAGCAGCCAAGACAGGGGTGGCTACACCTTC. It codes for CASSQDRGGYTF.

This clonotype showed up just a few times. This chain connects TRBV27 to TRBJ2-7, with D possibly TRBD1 on 5 matching bases. CDR3 length equals 13 residues. With 7 bases removed from V and 7 bases from J, the gap between germline ends came to 17 bases. The germline CDR1 and CDR2 sequences are MNHEY and SMNVEV (reference sequence). The CDR3 sequence: CASTFLGAREQYF. The DNA for the CDR3 is TGTGCCAGCACCTTTCTTGGGGCTAGAGAGCAGTACTTC.

This clonotype showed up just a few times. The chain links TRBV5-5 to TRBJ2-7; tentatively, D is TRBD1 or TRBD2 (5 bases each). Germline lookup yields CDR1 SGHKS and CDR2 YYEKEE (reference sequence). Trimming removed 4 bases from V and 0 bases from J, with 14 bases in between. The CDR3 totals 15 residues. CDR3 protein: CASSPRDLSSYEQYF. The DNA for the CDR3 is TGTGCCAGCAGCCCTCGGGACCTGAGCTCCTACGAGCAGTACTTC.

At least ten counts were recorded for this clonotype. The genes are TRBV11-3 and TRBJ2-6, with D possibly matching TRBD1 (5 bases). The CDR3 runs 15 residues. Germline V gives CDR1 SGHNT, CDR2 YENEEA. V dropped 4 bases and J dropped 2 bases, with 9 bases sitting between them. CDR3: CASSSQGTGANVLTF. As DNA, the CDR3 is TGTGCCAGCAGCTCCCAGGGTACTGGGGCCAACGTCCTGACTTTC. The full variable domain, its missing parts supplied by reference TRBV11-3 and TRBJ2-6, is EAGVVQSPRYKIIEKKQPVAFWCNPISGHNTLYWYLQNLGQGPELLIRYENEEAVDDSQLPKDRFSAERLKGVDSTLKIQPAELGDSAVYLCASSSQGTGANVLTFGAGSRLTVL.

This clonotype was seen only a few times. This sequence joins TRBV6-5 and TRBJ1-4; possibly TRBD1 for D (6 bases). V lost 4 bases, J lost 8 bases, and 20 bases lay in between. This CDR3 comprises 16 residues. The germline gives CDR1 MNHEY, CDR2 SVGAGI. The CDR3 spells CASSSHGGRFAEKLFF. The CDR3 nucleotides read TGTGCCAGCAGTTCCCACGGGGGGCGCTTCGCCGAAAAACTGTTTTTT.

The rearrangement uses TRBV4-1 and TRBJ2-4, with a tentative D call TRBD1 (6 bases). Gene TRBJ2-5 matches the end of the DNA better, so the J call may be wrong. The CDR3 is 15 residues long. Per the germline V gene, CDR1 is MGHRA and CDR2 is YSYEKL. CDR3 in amino acids: CASGRPKQGGETQYF. Here the CDR3 DNA reads TGCGCCAGCGGGAGACCTAAACAGGGTGGAGAGACCCAGTACTTC.

The genes are TRBV12-3 or TRBV12-4 and TRBJ2-7; 7 nucleotides line up with TRBD1. With 4 bases clipped from V and 3 bases from J, the junction kept 18 bases outside the gene matches. The CDR3 is made up of 18 amino acids. CDR3 region: CASSYRDRSNLGHYEQYF. CDR3 DNA sequence: TGTGCCAGCAGTTACCGGGACAGATCTAATTTAGGTCACTACGAGCAGTACTTC.

The chain has TRBV29-1 and TRBJ2-3, with 10 bases lining up with TRBD1. Per the germline V gene, CDR1 is SQVTM and CDR2 is ANQGSEA. This CDR3 spans 17 amino acids. Trimming removed 0 bases from V and 2 bases from J; junction bases left unmatched: 8. This CDR3 is CSVEDPSTGGFTDTQYF. The CDR3 DNA reads as TGCAGCGTTGAAGATCCGTCGACAGGGGGCTTCACAGATACGCAGTATTTT.

This clonotype came up a few times. This rearrangement joins TRBV20-1 to TRBJ2-3; D is perhaps TRBD2 (7 bases). Germline CDR1 and CDR2: DFQATT and SNEGSKA (reference sequence). The V gene lost 3 bases and the J gene lost 1 base, with 14 bases spanning the gap. CDR3 size: 15 residues. The CDR3 DNA is TGCAGTGCTAGGGGGGGGCGAGTTGGCACAGATACGCAGTATTTT. Translation gives CSARGGRVGTDTQYF.

The CDR3 reads CASSLRMGGPEAFF. CDR3 DNA: TGTGCCAGCAGCTTAAGGATGGGAGGGCCAGAAGCTTTCTTT. The rearrangement links TRBV7-2 to TRBJ1-1, with unresolved D. The CDR3 covers 14 residues. Germline loops: CDR1 SGHTA, CDR2 FQGNSA. The V gene lost 2 bases and the J gene lost 8 bases, with 15 bases spanning the gap.

The gene calls are TRBV28 and TRBJ2-1, with a weak D call TRBD1 (5 bases). The CDR3 consists of 16 residues. The V gene's germline CDR1 is MDHEN and CDR2 SYDVKM. Trimming stripped 4 bases from V and 7 bases from J, with 20 bases between. CDR3 nucleotide sequence: TGTGCCAGCAGTTCTTCCAGGGAAATGGGATGGAATGAGCAGTTCTTC. This translates into CASSSSREMGWNEQFF.

This clonotype has more than one count but fewer than ten. V gene TRBV28 combines with J gene TRBJ1-5, with D uncertain. Germline V gene data show CDR1 as MDHEN and CDR2 as SYDVKM. The CDR3 loop spans 15 amino acids. The ends were cut back, 3 bases at V and 0 bases at J, with 9 bases in the middle. CDR3 protein: CASSLGFYSNQPQHF. For the CDR3, the DNA is TGTGCCAGCAGTTTGGGCTTCTATAGCAATCAGCCCCAGCATTTT.

This clonotype was counted only a few times. The CDR3 region has the DNA TGTGCCAGCAGCCCCCGTTTGTATACGCAGTATTTT. Amino acid sequence: CASSPRLYTQYF. The J gene is TRBJ2-3, the V gene TRBV7-2; D is undetermined. Trimming cost V 5 bases and J 7 bases, with 10 bases left between them. The germline CDR1 and CDR2 sequences are SGHTA and FQGNSA. The CDR3 sequence is 12 residues long.

This sequence joins TRBV4-1 and TRBJ2-4, with D perhaps matching TRBD2 (5 bases). The closer fit of TRBJ2-7 to the DNA end suggests the J call may be wrong. Germline values: CDR1 MGHRA, CDR2 YSYEKL. This CDR3 is built from 16 residues. The CDR3 nucleotides read TGCGCCAGCAGCCAAGATCGCCTAGCAGGCCCCTACGAGCAGTACTTC. This translates into CASSQDRLAGPYEQYF.

The chain couples TRBV28 to TRBJ2-7; the D gene is possibly TRBD1 (6 bases). V lost 3 bases and J lost 4, with 13 bases in between. Per the germline V gene, CDR1 is MDHEN and CDR2 is SYDVKM. There are 14 residues in the CDR3. The chain's CDR3 is CASSFPRGAYEQYF. The CDR3 DNA sequence: TGTGCCAGCAGTTTCCCCAGGGGCGCGTACGAGCAGTACTTC.

The table lists this clonotype with a few counts. This sequence joins TRBV7-2 and TRBJ2-1; D remains ambiguous. Germline V gene data show CDR1 as SGHTA and CDR2 as FQGNSA. V was shortened by 5 bases and J by 5 bases, with 13 bases between the two germline ends. This CDR3 spans 14 amino acids. The CDR3 reads CASSLRRNDNEQFF. CDR3 coding DNA: TGTGCCAGCAGCCTACGACGGAACGACAATGAGCAGTTCTTC.

The chain links TRBV29-1 to TRBJ1-1; possible D gene TRBD1, 6 bases. The V end lost 5 bases, the J end lost 0 bases, and 22 bases lay between the germline ends. The CDR3 sequence is 17 residues long. Germline V gene sequence: CDR1 SQVTM, CDR2 ANQGSEA. CDR3 sequence reads: CSVMGGPGFGMNTEAFF. The CDR3, as DNA: TGCAGCGTTATGGGGGGCCCAGGGTTCGGGATGAACACTGAAGCTTTCTTT. The full variable domain, in which reference TRBV29-1 and TRBJ1-1 provide the parts outside the CDR3, is SAVISQKPSRDICQRGTSLTIQCQVDSQVTMMFWYRQQPGQSLTLIATANQGSEATYESGFVIDKFPISRPNLTFSTLTVSNMSPEDSSIYLCSVMGGPGFGMNTEAFFGQGTRLTVV.

To note about this clonotype: One end of the junction fails to match germline, which may point to a read error. This rearrangement joins TRBV4-2 to TRBJ2-4; 7 bases are a match to TRBD1. The end of the DNA fits TRBJ2-7 better, so the J call may be wrong. CDR1 is LGHNA and CDR2 is YNFKEQ in the germline V gene. The CDR3 consists of 15 residues. CDR3 nucleotide sequence: TGTGCCAGCAGCAAAGACGGGACAGTTACCTACGAGCAGTACTTC. This translates into CASSKDGTVTYEQYF.

This clonotype came up once. The chain is built from TRBV24-1 and TRBJ1-2; D not certain. V gave up 3 bases and J gave up 5 bases, with 9 bases separating them. The CDR3 runs to 13 residues. Germline V gives CDR1 KGHDR, CDR2 SFDVKD. The CDR3 loop is CATSDEEFYGYTF. The CDR3 bases are TGTGCCACCAGTGATGAGGAGTTTTATGGCTACACCTTC.

A few counts support this clonotype. The chain has TRBV20-1 and TRBJ2-3; 7 nucleotides match TRBD2. The J segment lost 1 base and the V segment lost 5 bases, leaving 9 bases of the junction unmatched. CDR3 length equals 15 residues. CDR1 and CDR2 from the germline V gene are DFQATT and SNEGSKA (reference sequence). The CDR3 DNA reads TGCAGTGCTGAGTACGGGGGGTCCGGCACAGATACGCAGTATTTT. As protein: CSAEYGGSGTDTQYF.

V usage is TRBV20-1 and J usage is TRBJ2-4; D not certain. Germline assignment: CDR1 DFQATT and CDR2 SNEGSKA (reference sequence). This CDR3 is built from 13 residues. Deletions cut 3 bases from V and 8 bases from J, with 14 bases between. This CDR3 is CSASRLQTYIQYF. The DNA of the CDR3 is TGCAGTGCTAGTCGGTTACAGACGTACATTCAGTACTTC.

This clonotype occurred once. The chain employs TRBV3-1 and TRBJ2-5, with D perhaps matching TRBD1 (6 bases). With 2 bases removed from V and 1 base from J, the gap between germline ends came to 11 bases. The germline V gene has CDR1 LGHDT and CDR2 YNNKEL (reference sequence). The CDR3 runs 15 residues. CDR3: CASSQSRTVQETQYF. CDR3 sequence (DNA): TGTGCCAGCAGCCAATCTCGGACAGTCCAAGAGACCCAGTACTTC.

V and J are TRBV3-1 and TRBJ2-5, with TRBD2 identical over 8 bases. V lost 3 bases to trimming and J lost 4 bases; unmatched junction nucleotides: 10. Germline-derived CDR1 and CDR2 are LGHDT and YNNKEL (reference sequence). This CDR3 contains 16 residues. In nucleotides, the CDR3 is TGTGCCAGCAGCCACCTCAGGCGGGGGGCGGGAGAGACCCAGTACTTC. It codes for CASSHLRRGAGETQYF.

A remark on this clonotype: A much more abundant neighbour one base away suggests this may be a read error. The chain couples TRBV11-2 to TRBJ2-4, with TRBD1 identical over 7 bases. Germline trimming cut 1 base from V and 4 bases from J; bases unmatched to any gene: 1. CDR3 length equals 14 residues. Germline-derived CDR1 and CDR2 are SGHAT and FQNNGV. The CDR3 loop reads CASSLVQGKNIQYF. CDR3 bases: TGTGCCAGCAGCTTAGTACAGGGGAAAAACATTCAGTACTTC. Variable domain in full (rest from reference TRBV11-2 and TRBJ2-4): EAGVAQSPRYKIIEKRQSVAFWCNPISGHATLYWYQQILGQGPKLLIQFQNNGVVDDSQLPKDRFSAERLKGVDSTLKIQPAKLEDSAVYLCASSLVQGKNIQYFGAGTRLSVL.

The V and J genes are TRBV18 and TRBJ2-1; perhaps TRBD2 as D (7 bases). The CDR3 extends over 16 amino acids. V was trimmed by 0 bases and J by 3 bases, leaving 12 bases between them. Germline V lookup: CDR1 KGHSH, CDR2 LQKENI. The CDR3 DNA reads as TGTGCCAGCTCACCACCGGGGGGGCCTTTCTACAATGAGCAGTTCTTC. Its protein product is CASSPPGGPFYNEQFF.

There are a few counts of this clonotype. The DNA of the CDR3 is TGCGCCAGCAGTCCCACATTTTCGTACCAAGAGACCCAGTACTTC. This encodes CASSPTFSYQETQYF. V is TRBV4-3 and J is TRBJ2-5; no clear D. Between the trimmed V and J ends, which lost 6 bases and 0 bases, there was a span of 14 bases. The CDR3 spans 15 residues. Germline V lookup: CDR1 LGHNA, CDR2 YSLEER.

V gene TRBV29-1 combines with J gene TRBJ1-1; D is unresolved. There are 13 residues in the CDR3. V was trimmed by 7 bases and J by 0 bases, leaving 12 bases between them. Germline CDR1 is SQVTM and CDR2 is ANQGSEA. CDR3 region: CSGGEHMNTEAFF. For the CDR3, the DNA is TGCAGCGGTGGGGAACACATGAACACTGAAGCTTTCTTT. The complete variable domain, with remaining parts taken from reference TRBV29-1 and TRBJ1-1, reads SAVISQKPSRDICQRGTSLTIQCQVDSQVTMMFWYRQQPGQSLTLIATANQGSEATYESGFVIDKFPISRPNLTFSTLTVSNMSPEDSSIYLCSGGEHMNTEAFFGQGTRLTVV.